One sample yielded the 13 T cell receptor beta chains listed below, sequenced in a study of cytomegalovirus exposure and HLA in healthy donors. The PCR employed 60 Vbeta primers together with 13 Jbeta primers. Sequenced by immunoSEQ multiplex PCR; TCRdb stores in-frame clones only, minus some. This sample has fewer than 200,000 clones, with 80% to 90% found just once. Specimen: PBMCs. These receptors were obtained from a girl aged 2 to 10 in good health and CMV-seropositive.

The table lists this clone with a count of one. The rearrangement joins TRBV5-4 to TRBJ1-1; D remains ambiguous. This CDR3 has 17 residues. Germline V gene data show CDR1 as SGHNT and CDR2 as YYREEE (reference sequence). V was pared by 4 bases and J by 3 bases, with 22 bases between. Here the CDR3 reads CASSVGIGSGMYTEAFF. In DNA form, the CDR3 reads TGTGCCAGCAGCGTTGGCATCGGGTCGGGGATGTACACTGAAGCTTTCTTT. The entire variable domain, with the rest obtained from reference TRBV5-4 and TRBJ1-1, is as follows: ETGVTQSPTHLIKTRGQQVTLRCSSQSGHNTVSWYQQALGQGPQFIFQYYREEENGRGNFPPRFSGLQFPNYSSELNVNALELDDSALYLCASSVGIGSGMYTEAFFGQGTRLTVV.

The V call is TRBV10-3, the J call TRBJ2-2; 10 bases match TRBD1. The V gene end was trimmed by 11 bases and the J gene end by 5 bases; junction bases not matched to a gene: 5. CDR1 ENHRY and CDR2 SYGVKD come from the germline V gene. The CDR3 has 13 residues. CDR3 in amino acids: CALWTGGTGELFF. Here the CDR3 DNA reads TGTGCCCTCTGGACAGGGGGGACCGGGGAGCTGTTTTTT.

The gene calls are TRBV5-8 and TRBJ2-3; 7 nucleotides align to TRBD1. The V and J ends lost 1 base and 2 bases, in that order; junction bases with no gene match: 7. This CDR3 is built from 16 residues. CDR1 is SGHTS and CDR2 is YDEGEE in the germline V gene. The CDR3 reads CASSLHTGVFTDTQYF. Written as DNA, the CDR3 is TGTGCCAGCAGCTTGCACACAGGGGTGTTCACAGATACGCAGTATTTT.

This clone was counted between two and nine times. CDR3 residues: CASSQVLGRNNSPLHF. Written as DNA, the CDR3 is TGCGCCAGCAGCCAAGTGTTGGGCAGGAATAATTCACCCCTCCACTTT. The V call is TRBV4-1, the J call TRBJ1-6; D unresolved. V dropped 1 base and J dropped 5 bases, with 12 bases sitting between them. The V gene's germline CDR1 is MGHRA and CDR2 YSYEKL. The CDR3 spans 16 residues.

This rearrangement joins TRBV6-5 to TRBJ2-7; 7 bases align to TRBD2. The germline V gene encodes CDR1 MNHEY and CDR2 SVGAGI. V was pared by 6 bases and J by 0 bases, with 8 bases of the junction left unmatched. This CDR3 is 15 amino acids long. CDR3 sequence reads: CASRPLAEHSYEQYF. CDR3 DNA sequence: TGTGCCAGCAGACCTCTAGCGGAACACTCCTACGAGCAGTACTTC.

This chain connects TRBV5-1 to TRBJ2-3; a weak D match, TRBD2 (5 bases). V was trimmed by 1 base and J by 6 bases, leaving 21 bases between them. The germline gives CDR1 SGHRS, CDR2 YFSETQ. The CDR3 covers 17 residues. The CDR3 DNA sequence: TGCGCCAGCAGCTTGTGGGGTGCCACCTCGGGGTCGGATACGCAGTATTTT. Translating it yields CASSLWGATSGSDTQYF.

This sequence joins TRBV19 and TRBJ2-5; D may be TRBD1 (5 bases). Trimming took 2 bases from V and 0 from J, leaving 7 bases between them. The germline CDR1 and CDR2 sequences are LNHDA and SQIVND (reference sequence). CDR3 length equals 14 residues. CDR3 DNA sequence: TGTGCCAGTAGTATACAGGGATACCAAGAGACCCAGTACTTC. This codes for CASSIQGYQETQYF. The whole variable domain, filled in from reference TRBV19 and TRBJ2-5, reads DGGITQSPKYLFRKEGQNVTLSCEQNLNHDAMYWYRQDPGQGLRLIYYSQIVNDFQKGDIAEGYSVSREKKESFPLTVTSAQKNPTAFYLCASSIQGYQETQYFGPGTRLLVL.

Written as DNA, the CDR3 is TGTGCCAGCAAATGGCCCGGGGACGGGGGACCGAGGGGTCCCCACGAGCAGTACTTC. It is translated as CASKWPGDGGPRGPHEQYF. V gene TRBV21-1 combines with J gene TRBJ2-7; no DNA check was done on the table's D call, TRBD2. TRBV21-1 is given as a pseudogene. This CDR3 has 19 residues.

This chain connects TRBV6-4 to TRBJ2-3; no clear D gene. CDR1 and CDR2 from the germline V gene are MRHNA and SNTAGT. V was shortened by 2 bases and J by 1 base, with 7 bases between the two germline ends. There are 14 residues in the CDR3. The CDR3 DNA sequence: TGTGCCAGCAGTGACATACCAGGCACAGATACGCAGTATTTT. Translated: CASSDIPGTDTQYF.

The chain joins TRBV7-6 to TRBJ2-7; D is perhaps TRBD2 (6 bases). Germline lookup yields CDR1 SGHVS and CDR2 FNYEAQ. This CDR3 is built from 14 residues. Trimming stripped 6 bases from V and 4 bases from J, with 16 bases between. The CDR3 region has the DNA TGTGCCAGCAGAAGCCGAGCGGGTGAATACGAGCAGTACTTC. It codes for CASRSRAGEYEQYF.

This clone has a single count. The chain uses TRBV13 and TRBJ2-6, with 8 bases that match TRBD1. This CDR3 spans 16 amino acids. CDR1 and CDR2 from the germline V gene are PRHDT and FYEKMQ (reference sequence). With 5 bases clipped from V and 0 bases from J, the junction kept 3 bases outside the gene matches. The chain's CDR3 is CASSGQGHSGANVLTF. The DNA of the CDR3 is TGTGCCAGCAGCGGACAGGGCCACTCTGGGGCCAACGTCCTGACTTTC.

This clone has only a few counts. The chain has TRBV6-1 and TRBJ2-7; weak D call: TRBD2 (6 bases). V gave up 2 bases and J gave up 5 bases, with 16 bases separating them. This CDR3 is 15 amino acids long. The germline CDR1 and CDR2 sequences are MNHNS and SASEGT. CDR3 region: CASSEHASVRNEQYF. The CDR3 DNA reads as TGTGCCAGCAGTGAACACGCTAGCGTGAGGAACGAGCAGTACTTC.

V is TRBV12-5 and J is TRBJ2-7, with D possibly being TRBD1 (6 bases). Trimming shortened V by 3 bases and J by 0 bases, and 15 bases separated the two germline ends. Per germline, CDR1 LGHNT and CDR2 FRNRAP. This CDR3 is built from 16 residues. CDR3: CASGLSDGQYSYEQYF. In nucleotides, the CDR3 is TGTGCTAGTGGTTTATCGGACGGACAGTACTCCTACGAGCAGTACTTC.